This TCR beta chain was sequenced in a study of T cell responses to AZD1222 COVID-19 vaccine. Study-wide findings and caveats: Of the AZD1222 recipients, only 5 to 7 were seropositive at baseline.

With respect to this clone: Its target is unknown.

The protocol was immunoSEQ multiplex PCR, while the TCRdb copy is restricted to in-frame clones and leaves out a portion. The sample contains some 110,000 clones, about four fifths of which appear only once. This TCR came from an adult in good health. The specimen comprised peripheral blood, sampled on day 0 of AZD1222 vaccination.

The CDR3 loop reads CASSPGSGSRVHNEQFF. CDR3 in DNA: TGTGCCAGCAGCCCAGGGTCGGGATCAAGGGTCCACAATGAGCAGTTCTTC. The rearrangement joins TRBV7-2 to TRBJ2-1; D possibly matches TRBD1 or TRBD2 (5 bases each). This CDR3 spans 17 amino acids. CDR1 and CDR2 (germline): SGHTA, FQGNSA. V was pared by 5 bases and J by 5 bases, with 22 bases between. Filled out from reference TRBV7-2 and TRBJ2-1, the complete variable domain reads GAGVSQSPSNKVTEKGKDVELRCDPISGHTALYWYRQSLGQGLEFLIYFQGNSAPDKSGLPSDRFSAERTGGSVSTLTIQRTQQEDSAVYLCASSPGSGSRVHNEQFFGPGTRLTVL.